The sequence of this T cell receptor (beta chain) was determined in a study of control samples from healthy donors and cancer patients. Generated by immunoSEQ multiplex PCR, the TCRdb table keeps only in-frame clones and is missing some. The table has about 98,000 clones, about 79% seen once. The V end was cut by 3 bases, the J end by 0 bases, with 12 bases between. Germline assignment: CDR1 SQVTM and CDR2 ANQGSEA. CDR3 length: 15 residues. The sample consisted of blood. The J gene is TRBJ2-1, the V gene TRBV29-1; D is ambiguous. This TCR was recovered from a woman between 25 and 40 years old in good health. The CDR3 protein is CSVETLDRSYNEQFF. DNA for the CDR3: TGCAGCGTTGAGACTCTGGACCGCTCCTACAATGAGCAGTTCTTC.